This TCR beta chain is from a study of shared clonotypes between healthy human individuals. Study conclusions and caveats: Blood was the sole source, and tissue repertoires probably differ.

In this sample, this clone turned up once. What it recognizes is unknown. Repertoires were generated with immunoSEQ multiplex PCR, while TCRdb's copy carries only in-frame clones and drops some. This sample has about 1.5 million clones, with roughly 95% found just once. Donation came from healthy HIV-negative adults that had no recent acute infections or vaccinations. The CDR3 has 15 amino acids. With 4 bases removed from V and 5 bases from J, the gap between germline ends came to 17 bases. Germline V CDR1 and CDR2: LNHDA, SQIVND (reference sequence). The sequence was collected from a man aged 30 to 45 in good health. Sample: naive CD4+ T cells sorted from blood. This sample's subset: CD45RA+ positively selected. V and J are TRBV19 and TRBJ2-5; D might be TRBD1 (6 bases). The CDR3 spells CASSTAGVARETQYF. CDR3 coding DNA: TGTGCCAGTAGTACAGCAGGGGTCGCGCGGGAGACCCAGTACTTC. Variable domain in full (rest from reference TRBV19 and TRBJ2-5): DGGITQSPKYLFRKEGQNVTLSCEQNLNHDAMYWYRQDPGQGLRLIYYSQIVNDFQKGDIAEGYSVSREKKESFPLTVTSAQKNPTAFYLCASSTAGVARETQYFGPGTRLLVL.